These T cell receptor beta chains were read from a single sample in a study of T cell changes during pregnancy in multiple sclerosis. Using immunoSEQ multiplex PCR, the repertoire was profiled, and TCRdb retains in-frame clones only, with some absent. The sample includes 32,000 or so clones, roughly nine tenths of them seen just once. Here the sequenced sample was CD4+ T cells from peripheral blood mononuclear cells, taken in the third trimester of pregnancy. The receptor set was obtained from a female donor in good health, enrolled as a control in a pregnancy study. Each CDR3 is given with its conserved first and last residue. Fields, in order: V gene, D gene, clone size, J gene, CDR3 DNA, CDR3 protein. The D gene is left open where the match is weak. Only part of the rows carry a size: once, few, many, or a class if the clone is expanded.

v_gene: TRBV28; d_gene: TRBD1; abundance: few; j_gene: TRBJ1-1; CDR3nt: TGTGCCAGCAGGGCACGGACAGGTGAAGCTTTCTTT; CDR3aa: CASRARTGEAFF
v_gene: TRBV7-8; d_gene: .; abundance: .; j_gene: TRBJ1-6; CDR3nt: TGTGCCAGCACCTTAGGGAGTAGCTCCTATAATTCACCCCTCCACTTT; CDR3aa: CASTLGSSSYNSPLHF
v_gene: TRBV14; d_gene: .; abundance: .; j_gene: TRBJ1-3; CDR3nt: TGTGCCAGCAGCCCGCCCGATCCAGACAGGACAGCTGGAAACACCATATATTTT; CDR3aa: CASSPPDPDRTAGNTIYF
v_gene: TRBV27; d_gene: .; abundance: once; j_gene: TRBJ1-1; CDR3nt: TGTGCCAGCAGTTCAAGACAGGCTGGAGCTTTCTTT; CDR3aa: CASSSRQAGAFF
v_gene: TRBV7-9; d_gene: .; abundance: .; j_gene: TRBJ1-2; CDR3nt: TGTGCCAGCAGTCGGACTGACGGCTACACCTTC; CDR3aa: CASSRTDGYTF
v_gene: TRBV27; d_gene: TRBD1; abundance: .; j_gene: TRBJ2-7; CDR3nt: TGTGCCAGCAGTTTCTACCGGGGACAGGTAAGCTACGAGCAGTACTTC; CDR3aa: CASSFYRGQVSYEQYF
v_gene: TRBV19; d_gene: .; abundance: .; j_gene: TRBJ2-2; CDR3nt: TGTGCCAGTAGTTTCTCCGGGATCCACACCGGGGAGCTGTTTTTT; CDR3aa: CASSFSGIHTGELFF
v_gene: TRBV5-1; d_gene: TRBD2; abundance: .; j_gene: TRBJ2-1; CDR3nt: TGCGCCAGCAGGAAAGCGGGGGGGAATGAGCAGTTCTTC; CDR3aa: CASRKAGGNEQFF
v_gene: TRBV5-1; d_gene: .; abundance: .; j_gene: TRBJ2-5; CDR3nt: TGCGCCAGCAGCTTGGGCGGCCCCCAAGAGACCCAGTACTTC; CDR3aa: CASSLGGPQETQYF
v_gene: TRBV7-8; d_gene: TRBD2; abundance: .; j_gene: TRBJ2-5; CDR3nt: TGTGCCAGCAGCCCATGGACCGGGACTAGCGGGGGGTCTAGGCAGGAGACCCAGTACTTC; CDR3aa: CASSPWTGTSGGSRQETQYF
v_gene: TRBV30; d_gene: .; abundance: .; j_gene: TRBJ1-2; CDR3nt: TGTGCCTGGACCCGGTTGGGGAGAGGCTACACCTTC; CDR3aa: CAWTRLGRGYTF
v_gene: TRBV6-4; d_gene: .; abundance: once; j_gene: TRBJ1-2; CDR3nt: TGTGCCAGCAGTGTAGCGGGGGGTGGCTACACCTTC; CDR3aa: CASSVAGGGYTF
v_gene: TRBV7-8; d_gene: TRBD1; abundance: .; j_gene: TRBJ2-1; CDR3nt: TGTGCCAGTAAGACAGGGCTAGGCAATGAGCAGTTCTTC; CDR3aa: CASKTGLGNEQFF
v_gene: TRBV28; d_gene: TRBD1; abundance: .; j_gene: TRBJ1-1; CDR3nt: TGTGCCAGCAGTACCGACAGGGTGAGCACTGAAGCTTTCTTT; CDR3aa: CASSTDRVSTEAFF
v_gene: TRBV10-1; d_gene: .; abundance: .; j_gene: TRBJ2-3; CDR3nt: TGCGCCAGCAGTGAGTCGATTGGAGGGGCTAGCACAGATACGCAGTATTTT; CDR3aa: CASSESIGGASTDTQYF
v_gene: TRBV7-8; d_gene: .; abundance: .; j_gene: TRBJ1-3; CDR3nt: TGTGCCAGCATCGGGGATTTGGGCCCTAGCCACACCATATATTTT; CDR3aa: CASIGDLGPSHTIYF